The 20 T cell receptor beta chains in this list originate from one sample, sequenced in a study of T cell repertoires in cytomegalovirus infection (dated by TCRdb to about 2019). Sequencing took place on an Illumina HiSeq 1500. TCRdb reprocessed the public reads (quality trimming at Q25 with fastp, clone calling with MiXCR) and kept in-frame beta chains. All rows with the same CDR3 protein become a single entry with the most common DNA and genes. In all, the sample holds 60,000 to 75,000 distinct CDR3 sequences, and just under 4% of those were seen once. About 22% of the sample lies in the top ten. The specimen was PBMCs. The receptors stem from a human donor in good health (CMV status not recorded). Some clones in this sample may be carry-over from other donors' samples.

The sample holds many counts of this clonotype. This sequence joins TRBV7-2 and TRBJ1-1; 8 bases are a match to TRBD1. The CDR3 has 12 amino acids. J was trimmed by 8 bases and V by 3 bases; bases with no gene match: 2. Germline CDR1 is SGHTA and CDR2 is FQGNSA. Here the CDR3 DNA reads TGTGCCAGCAGCTTCGGACAGGGCGAAGCTTTCTTT. Its translation: CASSFGQGEAFF.

This clonotype was counted at least ten times. The genes are TRBV19 and TRBJ1-1, with D unresolved. The CDR3 totals 12 residues. Germline V gene lookup returns CDR1 LNHDA and CDR2 SQIVND (reference sequence). Trimming took 5 bases from V and 6 from J, leaving 10 bases between them. CDR3 protein: CASSSPYPEAFF. The CDR3 DNA follows: TGTGCCAGTAGTTCCCCTTATCCTGAAGCTTTCTTT.

At least ten counts were recorded for this clonotype. J is TRBJ2-2 and V is TRBV7-2; TRBD1 is a possible D gene (7 bases). The length of the CDR3 is 14 residues. V was trimmed by 7 bases and J by 6 bases, leaving 15 bases between them. In germline, CDR1 is SGHTA, CDR2 FQGNSA. The CDR3 DNA sequence: TGTGCCAGCACCCGGAGCAGGGGGGCCGGGGAGCTGTTTTTT. It encodes CASTRSRGAGELFF.

At least ten counts were recorded for this clonotype. CDR3 sequence reads: CASSDWGQETQYF. CDR3 in DNA: TGTGCCAGCAGCGACTGGGGGCAAGAGACCCAGTACTTC. This chain uses TRBV6-5 with TRBJ2-5; D tentatively reads TRBD1 or TRBD2 (5 bases each). CDR1 is MNHEY and CDR2 is SVGAGI in the germline V gene. This CDR3 has 13 residues. V was clipped by 6 bases and J by 2 bases, with 10 bases between them.

This clonotype was seen at least ten times. The chain uses TRBV6-2 or TRBV6-3 and TRBJ1-1; no reliable D call. Trimming cost V 2 bases and J 4 bases, with 11 bases left between them. This CDR3 region has 14 residues. Germline-derived CDR1 and CDR2 are MNHEY and SVGEGT. CDR3 sequence: CASSYGGEATEAFF. The CDR3 DNA is TGTGCCAGCAGTTACGGAGGCGAGGCCACTGAAGCTTTCTTT.

This clonotype was seen ten or more times. The chain carries TRBV19 and TRBJ2-1, with D perhaps matching TRBD2 (5 bases). V shed 3 bases and J shed 7 bases, with 16 bases lying between them. This CDR3 is 15 amino acids long. In germline, CDR1 is LNHDA, CDR2 SQIVND (reference sequence). CDR3 sequence reads: CASSMAERVANEQFF. CDR3 bases: TGTGCCAGTAGTATGGCTGAGAGGGTGGCGAATGAGCAGTTCTTC.

This clonotype appeared many times. A junction boundary mismatches the germline segment, possibly from a read error. The J gene is TRBJ1-1, the V gene TRBV7-3; D uncertain. This CDR3 has 13 amino acids. In germline, CDR1 is SGHTA, CDR2 FQGTGA. This CDR3 is CASSLTLESGVFF. CDR3 nucleotides: TGTGCCAGCAGCCTAACCCTTGAGTCCGGTGTTTTCTTT.

This clonotype was picked up many times. The chain recombines TRBV7-2 with TRBJ1-2; D gene ambiguous. Trimming took off 1 base at V and 1 base at J, with 4 bases between the two ends. Germline CDR1 and CDR2: SGHTA and FQGNSA. The length of the CDR3 is 13 residues. The CDR3 protein is CASSLDSNYGYTF. The CDR3 DNA sequence: TGTGCCAGCAGCTTAGACAGTAACTATGGCTACACCTTC.

This clonotype was found many times. J is TRBJ2-1 and V is TRBV7-2; D unresolved. CDR1 SGHTA and CDR2 FQGNSA come from the germline V gene. The CDR3 sequence is 14 residues long. With 0 bases removed from V and 8 bases from J, the gap between germline ends came to 11 bases. CDR3 residues: CASSLAPQVYEQFF. DNA for the CDR3: TGTGCCAGCAGCTTAGCGCCTCAGGTCTATGAGCAGTTCTTC. The full variable domain, completed using reference TRBV7-2 and TRBJ2-1, is GAGVSQSPSNKVTEKGKDVELRCDPISGHTALYWYRQSLGQGLEFLIYFQGNSAPDKSGLPSDRFSAERTGGSVSTLTIQRTQQEDSAVYLCASSLAPQVYEQFFGPGTRLTVL.

This clonotype has at least ten counts. J is TRBJ1-2 and V is TRBV2; D may be TRBD1 (5 bases). Looked up from germline, CDR1 is SNHLY and CDR2 is FYNNEI. The CDR3 has 15 residues. Trimming took off 2 bases at V and 7 bases at J, with 17 bases between the two ends. CDR3 in DNA: TGTGCCAGCAGTGAACTTCACAAGGGGCATTTTGGCTACACCTTC. This translates into CASSELHKGHFGYTF.

This clonotype has a count of ten or more. This sequence joins TRBV7-2 and TRBJ1-1; tentatively, D is TRBD1 (6 bases). Germline CDR1 SGHTA, CDR2 FQGNSA. The CDR3 extends over 14 amino acids. V lost 1 base and J lost 6, with 12 bases in between. The CDR3 nucleotides are TGTGCCAGCAGCTTAGTTTGGGGGGGCTCTGAAGCTTTCTTT. This encodes CASSLVWGGSEAFF. The full variable domain, rest sourced from reference TRBV7-2 and TRBJ1-1, is GAGVSQSPSNKVTEKGKDVELRCDPISGHTALYWYRQSLGQGLEFLIYFQGNSAPDKSGLPSDRFSAERTGGSVSTLTIQRTQQEDSAVYLCASSLVWGGSEAFFGQGTRLTVV.

This clonotype was detected many times. This chain connects TRBV7-7 to TRBJ1-3; D remains unclear. Germline V lookup: CDR1 SSHAT, CDR2 FNYEAQ (reference sequence). V lost 4 bases and J 0 bases, leaving 4 bases between the germline ends. The CDR3 runs to 13 residues. CDR3 amino acids: CASSSDSGNTIYF. The CDR3 DNA reads TGTGCCAGCAGCTCGGACTCTGGAAACACCATATATTTT.

This clonotype was recorded at least ten times. The gene calls are TRBV7-2 and TRBJ2-1, with 7 bases lining up with TRBD2. Germline-derived CDR1 and CDR2 are SGHTA and FQGNSA. J gave up 15 bases and V 5 bases, and 13 bases lay outside the gene matches. This CDR3 is 13 amino acids long. The CDR3 region has the DNA TGTGCCAGCAGCGGGCGTCCAGGACTAGGCATGTTCTTC. This codes for CASSGRPGLGMFF.

This clonotype has more than one count but fewer than ten. This chain links TRBV19 with TRBJ2-5; 7 bases are a match to TRBD1. With V trimmed by 4 bases and J by 3 bases, 11 bases remained unmatched. This CDR3 contains 16 residues. CDR1 and CDR2 (germline): LNHDA, SQIVND (reference sequence). In DNA form, the CDR3 reads TGTGCCAGTAGTAATCCACAGACAGGGACGAAAGAGACCCAGTACTTC. Amino acids: CASSNPQTGTKETQYF.

This clonotype appeared many times. The chain employs TRBV6-8 and TRBJ1-5; no definite D call. The length of the CDR3 is 11 residues. Germline CDR1 and CDR2: MNHGY and SAAAGT. Trimming took off 9 bases at V and 5 bases at J, with 8 bases between the two ends. Written as DNA, the CDR3 is TGTGCCAGTTTTACGTATCAGCCCCAGCATTTT. Residues: CASFTYQPQHF.

This clonotype was observed many times. This chain uses TRBV10-3 with TRBJ2-5; 8 nucleotides match TRBD1. From germline, CDR1 is ENHRY and CDR2 SYGVKD. The CDR3 covers 15 residues. J gave up 1 base and V 6 bases, and 7 bases lay outside the gene matches. The CDR3 here is CAIRGRQGPQETQYF. The CDR3 DNA sequence: TGTGCCATCAGGGGACGACAGGGGCCCCAAGAGACCCAGTACTTC.

This clonotype was detected many times. The V call is TRBV7-2, the J call TRBJ2-3; perhaps TRBD2 as D (5 bases). The CDR3 consists of 14 residues. The V end was cut by 3 bases, the J end by 4 bases, with 11 bases between. Per germline, CDR1 SGHTA and CDR2 FQGNSA. CDR3 sequence reads: CASSLDGSADTQYF. The CDR3 DNA follows: TGTGCCAGCAGCTTGGATGGGAGCGCAGATACGCAGTATTTT.

This clonotype appeared many times. The chain uses TRBV7-8 and TRBJ2-7, with D possibly matching TRBD2 (5 bases). The V gene's germline CDR1 is SGHVS and CDR2 FQNEAQ. The CDR3 consists of 16 residues. The V end lost 4 bases, the J end lost 1 base, and 17 bases lay between the germline ends. CDR3 coding DNA: TGTGCCAGCAGCTCCTCCTTTGGGGAGTATTCCTACGAGCAGTACTTC. Protein: CASSSSFGEYSYEQYF.

This clonotype was picked up many times. This rearrangement joins TRBV7-2 to TRBJ2-5; 9 nucleotides match TRBD2. The germline gives CDR1 SGHTA, CDR2 FQGNSA. Trimming at V came to 0 bases and at J to 7 bases, leaving 9 bases not matched to a gene. The CDR3 sequence is 16 residues long. CDR3 protein: CASSLAWGGGAGTQYF. CDR3 coding DNA: TGTGCCAGCAGCTTAGCGTGGGGCGGGGGGGCCGGGACCCAGTACTTC.

This clonotype was picked up many times. J is TRBJ2-2 and V is TRBV7-2, with TRBD1 identical over 7 bases. The CDR3 runs to 15 residues. Germline loops: CDR1 SGHTA, CDR2 FQGNSA. With V trimmed by 6 bases and J by 5 bases, 9 bases remained unmatched. The DNA of the CDR3 is TGTGCCAGCAGACCCGGGACAGTTCCGACCGGGGAGCTGTTTTTT. Its protein is CASRPGTVPTGELFF.